A single sample gave rise to the 16 T cell receptor beta chains below, sequenced in a study of control samples from healthy donors and cancer patients. TCRdb's copy holds only in-frame clones and misses some; the assay was immunoSEQ multiplex PCR. The sample lists 150,000 to 200,000 clones; 94% were seen once. Input material: blood. The receptors derive from a woman aged 18-30 years in good health.

This chain links TRBV9 with TRBJ1-2, with 8 bases matching TRBD1. V gave up 3 bases and J gave up 8 bases; unmatched junction bases: 6. This CDR3 contains 13 residues. In germline, CDR1 is SGDLS, CDR2 YYNGEE. In DNA form, the CDR3 reads TGTGCCAGCAGCGCAGGGGGCGCCGAGGGCTACACCTTC. Translation gives CASSAGGAEGYTF.

V is TRBV10-1 and J is TRBJ1-6; possible D gene TRBD1, 6 bases. Germline V gene data show CDR1 as WNHNN and CDR2 as SYGVQD (reference sequence). There are 16 residues in the CDR3. Trimming stripped 10 bases from V and 0 bases from J, with 16 bases between. The CDR3 here is CAIVYRGGSYNSPLHF. The CDR3 nucleotides read TGCGCCATCGTTTATCGAGGGGGCTCCTATAATTCACCCCTCCACTTT.

This clone was seen just once. The V and J genes are TRBV4-3 and TRBJ2-7; D perhaps matches TRBD2 (5 bases). V was trimmed by 1 base and J by 2 bases, leaving 9 bases between them. Germline V lookup: CDR1 LGHNA, CDR2 YSLEER. The CDR3 runs to 14 residues. The CDR3 nucleotides are TGCGCCAGCAGCCAAGGGAACGGGGCCTACGAGCAGTACTTC. This gives the protein CASSQGNGAYEQYF.

The CDR3 is CASSLNLPWLAGGYGTQYF. For the CDR3, the DNA is TGTGCCAGCAGCCTAAATTTGCCATGGCTAGCGGGAGGGTATGGTACGCAGTATTTT. The chain links TRBV3-1 (or the pseudogene TRBV3-2) to TRBJ2-3; 12 nucleotides agree with TRBD2. The CDR3 is 19 amino acids. Unmatched junction bases numbered 19, after V lost 4 bases and J lost 8 bases. CDR1 and CDR2 (germline): LGHDT, YNNKEL (reference sequence).

The V call is TRBV13, the J call TRBJ1-3; D is perhaps TRBD1 (6 bases). V dropped 6 bases and J dropped 4 bases, with 13 bases sitting between them. Germline values: CDR1 PRHDT, CDR2 FYEKMQ (reference sequence). The CDR3 length is 14 residues. This CDR3 is CASRNTGFGNTIYF. The DNA of the CDR3 is TGTGCCAGCAGAAATACAGGGTTCGGAAACACCATATATTTT.

The chain is built from TRBV19 and TRBJ1-2; TRBD1 agrees at 7 bases. V was pared by 6 bases and J by 3 bases, with 4 bases of the junction left unmatched. Per germline, CDR1 LNHDA and CDR2 SQIVND (reference sequence). The CDR3 covers 13 residues. The CDR3 protein is CASRPTGDYGYTF. CDR3 DNA: TGTGCCAGTAGACCCACAGGGGACTATGGCTACACCTTC.

V gene TRBV2 combines with J gene TRBJ2-1; D might be TRBD1 (5 bases). There are 12 residues in the CDR3. Germline V CDR1 and CDR2: SNHLY, FYNNEI. V was shortened by 8 bases and J by 7 bases, with 12 bases between the two germline ends. The CDR3 region has the DNA TGTGCCAGCCCCAGGGTTGGGAATGAGCAGTTCTTC. Encoded protein: CASPRVGNEQFF.

The rearrangement links TRBV12-5 to TRBJ2-5, with D possibly TRBD1 on 6 matching bases. The CDR3 is 16 residues long. V lost 8 bases and J lost 5, with 24 bases in between. Germline-derived CDR1 and CDR2 are LGHNT and FRNRAP. The CDR3 region has the DNA TGTGCTAGTAGTTCTACTGGCAGGGGCGGGCGGGAGACCCAGTACTTC. It is translated as CASSSTGRGGRETQYF.

The chain joins TRBV19 to TRBJ2-7; D gene unclear. V shed 2 bases and J shed 3 bases, with 8 bases lying between them. Per the germline V gene, CDR1 is LNHDA and CDR2 is SQIVND (reference sequence). There are 13 residues in the CDR3. The CDR3 bases are TGTGCCAGTAGTATATTTGATGGCTACGAGCAGTACTTC. Residues: CASSIFDGYEQYF.

The chain is built from TRBV4-1 and TRBJ2-5; 10 bases are a match to TRBD2. Germline loops: CDR1 MGHRA, CDR2 YSYEKL. The V segment lost 3 bases and the J segment 6 bases; nucleotides outside the gene matches: 13. The CDR3 has 17 amino acids. The CDR3 DNA reads TGCGCCAGCAGCCAGCCGCCGGGCAGCGGGGGGGCGAAGACCCAGTACTTC. Translation gives CASSQPPGSGGAKTQYF.

The chain joins TRBV7-8 to TRBJ2-1; possible D gene TRBD2, 5 bases. Trimming removed 0 bases at V and 10 bases at J, with 19 bases between. The length of the CDR3 is 16 residues. Germline loops: CDR1 SGHVS, CDR2 FQNEAQ. As DNA, the CDR3 is TGTGCCAGCAGCTTAGCGTATGTGTCCGTGAGGGTCGAGCAGTTCTTC. This codes for CASSLAYVSVRVEQFF.

The chain uses TRBV6-6 and TRBJ2-5; 7 bases line up with TRBD1. The germline gives CDR1 MNHNY, CDR2 SVGAGI (reference sequence). J gave up 10 bases and V 6 bases, and 11 bases lay outside the gene matches. The CDR3 runs 13 residues. The CDR3 DNA follows: TGTGCCAGCAGCCAGGGACAGATAGACGACCAGTACTTC. Residues: CASSQGQIDDQYF.

The chain combines TRBV25-1 with TRBJ1-2; D gene unclear. This CDR3 is 16 amino acids long. V was shortened by 2 bases and J by 0 bases, with 13 bases between the two germline ends. The V gene's germline CDR1 is MGHDK and CDR2 SYGVNS. The CDR3 DNA reads as TGTGCCAGCAGTGAAAGGAATACAGTTGCTAACTATGGCTACACCTTC. It is translated as CASSERNTVANYGYTF.

V and J are TRBV6-5 and TRBJ2-6; D unresolved. Germline V gene lookup returns CDR1 MNHEY and CDR2 SVGAGI. The germline V and J ends were trimmed by 6 bases and 0 bases, with 9 bases remaining between them. The CDR3 is 15 residues long. CDR3 amino acids: CASRADSSGANVLTF. CDR3 nucleotides: TGTGCCAGCAGAGCAGACTCCTCTGGGGCCAACGTCCTGACTTTC.

This clone has a single count. The chain recombines TRBV23-1 with TRBJ1-1; unclear D gene. TRBV23-1 carries the ORF label, with uncertain function. CDR3 size: 20 residues. Between the trimmed V and J ends, which lost 3 bases and 3 bases, there was a span of 29 bases. The CDR3 loop reads CASSHPIPKTAGREDTEAFF. CDR3 bases: TGCGCCAGCAGTCACCCAATACCGAAGACGGCGGGCCGGGAGGACACTGAAGCTTTCTTT.

This clone has a handful of counts. V gene TRBV27 combines with J gene TRBJ1-5, with 9 bases aligning to TRBD1. The CDR3 extends over 15 amino acids. V lost 6 bases and J lost 0; bases outside the gene matches: 3. Germline V CDR1 and CDR2: MNHEY, SMNVEV (reference sequence). The CDR3 DNA reads as TGTGCCAGCAGCCGACAGGGGGATAGCAATCAGCCCCAGCATTTT. Translating gives CASSRQGDSNQPQHF.